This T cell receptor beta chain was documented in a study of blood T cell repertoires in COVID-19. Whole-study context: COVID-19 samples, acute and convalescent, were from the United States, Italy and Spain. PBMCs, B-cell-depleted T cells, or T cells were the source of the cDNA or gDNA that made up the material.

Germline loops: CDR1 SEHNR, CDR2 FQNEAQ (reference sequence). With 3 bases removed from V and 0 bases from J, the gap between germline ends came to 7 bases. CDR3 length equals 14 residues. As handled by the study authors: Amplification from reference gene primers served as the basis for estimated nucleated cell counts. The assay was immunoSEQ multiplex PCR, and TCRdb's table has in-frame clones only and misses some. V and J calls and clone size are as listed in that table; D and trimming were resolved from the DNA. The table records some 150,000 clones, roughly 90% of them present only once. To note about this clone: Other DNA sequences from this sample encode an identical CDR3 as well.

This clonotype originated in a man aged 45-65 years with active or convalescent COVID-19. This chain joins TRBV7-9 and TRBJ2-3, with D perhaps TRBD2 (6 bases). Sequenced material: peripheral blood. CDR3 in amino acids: CASSLEGSTDTQYF. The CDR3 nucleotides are TGTGCCAGCAGCTTGGAGGGAAGCACAGATACGCAGTATTTT.